This T cell receptor (beta chain) was retrieved from a study of vaccination effects on CD4 cells after COVID-19. About the research overall: Post-vaccine sampling occurred a median 72 days after the second dose.

Sequenced by immunoSEQ multiplex PCR; TCRdb stores in-frame clones only, minus some. The sample lists tens of thousands of clones, less than 75% occurring once. V was clipped by 7 bases and J by 0 bases, with 13 bases between them. CDR1 and CDR2 (germline): SNHLY, FYNNEI. CDR3 length: 14 residues. This clone was observed a handful of times. No antigen is known for it. Culturing for more than 9 days preceded CD4+ T cell isolation. Participants were given two doses of BNT162b2 or mRNA-1273 vaccine. Having tested negative for nucleocapsid antibodies, the vaccine recipients showed no prior SARS-CoV-2 infection. The authors exchanged half the medium for IL-2 medium on days 3 and 7.

This receptor was taken from a human donor who received a COVID-19 vaccine. The chain carries TRBV2 and TRBJ2-7, with D tentatively TRBD1 (5 bases). Sample: CD4+ T cells from PBMCs cultured without peptide, taken after COVID-19 vaccination. Here the CDR3 reads CASMGRESSYEQYV. The CDR3 DNA follows: TGTGCCAGCATGGGCAGGGAAAGCTCCTACGAGCAGTACGTC.